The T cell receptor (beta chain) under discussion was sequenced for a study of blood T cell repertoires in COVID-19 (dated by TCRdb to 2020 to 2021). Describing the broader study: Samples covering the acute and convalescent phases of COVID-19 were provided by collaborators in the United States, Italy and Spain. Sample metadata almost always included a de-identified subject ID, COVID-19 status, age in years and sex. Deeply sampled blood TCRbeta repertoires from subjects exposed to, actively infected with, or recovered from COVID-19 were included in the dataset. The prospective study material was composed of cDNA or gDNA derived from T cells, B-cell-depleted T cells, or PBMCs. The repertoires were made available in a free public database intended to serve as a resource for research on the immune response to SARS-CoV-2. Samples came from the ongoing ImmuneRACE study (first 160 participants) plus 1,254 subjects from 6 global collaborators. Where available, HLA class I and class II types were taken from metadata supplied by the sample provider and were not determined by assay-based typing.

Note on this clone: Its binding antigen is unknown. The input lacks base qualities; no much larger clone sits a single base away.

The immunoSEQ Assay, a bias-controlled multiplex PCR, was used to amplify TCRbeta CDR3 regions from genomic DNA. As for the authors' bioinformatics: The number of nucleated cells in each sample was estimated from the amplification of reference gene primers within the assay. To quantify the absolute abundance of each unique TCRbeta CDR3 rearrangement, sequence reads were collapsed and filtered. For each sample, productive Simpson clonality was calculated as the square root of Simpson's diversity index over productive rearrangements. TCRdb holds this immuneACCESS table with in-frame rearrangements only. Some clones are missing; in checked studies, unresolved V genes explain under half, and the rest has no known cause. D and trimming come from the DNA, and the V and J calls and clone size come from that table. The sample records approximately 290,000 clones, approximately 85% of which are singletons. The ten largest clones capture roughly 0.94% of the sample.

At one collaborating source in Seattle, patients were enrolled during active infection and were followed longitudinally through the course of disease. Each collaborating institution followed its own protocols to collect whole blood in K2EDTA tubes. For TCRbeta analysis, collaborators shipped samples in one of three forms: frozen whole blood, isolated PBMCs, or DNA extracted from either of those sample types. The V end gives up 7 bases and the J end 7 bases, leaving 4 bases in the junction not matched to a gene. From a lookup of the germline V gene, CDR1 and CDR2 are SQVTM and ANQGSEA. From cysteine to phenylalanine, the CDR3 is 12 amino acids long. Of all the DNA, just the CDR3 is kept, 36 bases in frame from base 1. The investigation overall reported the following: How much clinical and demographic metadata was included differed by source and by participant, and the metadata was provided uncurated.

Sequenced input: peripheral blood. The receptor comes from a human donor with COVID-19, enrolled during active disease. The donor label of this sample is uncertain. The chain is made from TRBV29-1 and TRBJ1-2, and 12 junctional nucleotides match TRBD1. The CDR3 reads CSAGQGAIGYTF. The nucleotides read TGCAGCGCGGGACAGGGGGCGATTGGCTACACCTTC.